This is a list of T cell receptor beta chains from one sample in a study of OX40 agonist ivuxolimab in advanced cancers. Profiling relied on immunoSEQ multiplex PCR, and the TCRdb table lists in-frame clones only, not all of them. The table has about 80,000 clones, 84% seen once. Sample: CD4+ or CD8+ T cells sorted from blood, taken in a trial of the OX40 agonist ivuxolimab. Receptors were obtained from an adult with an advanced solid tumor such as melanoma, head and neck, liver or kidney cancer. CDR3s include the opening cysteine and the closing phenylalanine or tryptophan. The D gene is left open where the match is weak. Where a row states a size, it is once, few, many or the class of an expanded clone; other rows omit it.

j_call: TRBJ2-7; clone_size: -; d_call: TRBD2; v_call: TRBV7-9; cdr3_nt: TGTGCCAGCAGCTTAGTAGTAGCGGGAGTTAGAGAGCAGTACTTC; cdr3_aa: CASSLVVAGVREQYF
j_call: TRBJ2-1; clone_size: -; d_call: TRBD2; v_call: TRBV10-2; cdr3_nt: TGCGCCAGCAGTGGTAGCGGGAGCAACAATGAGCAGTTCTTC; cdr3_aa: CASSGSGSNNEQFF
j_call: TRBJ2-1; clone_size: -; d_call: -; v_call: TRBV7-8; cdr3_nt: TGTGCCAGCAGCTTTAGGGCATTGTGGAATGAGCAGTTCTTC; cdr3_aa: CASSFRALWNEQFF
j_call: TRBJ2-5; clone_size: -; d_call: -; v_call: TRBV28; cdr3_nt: TGTGCCAGCAGGAGATCCCGGGGGCGAGAGACCCAGTACTTC; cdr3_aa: CASRRSRGRETQYF
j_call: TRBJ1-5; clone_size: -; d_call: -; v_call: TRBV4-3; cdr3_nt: TGCGCCAGCAGCCTGACCGCGGGGGTAGATCAGCCCCAGCATTTT; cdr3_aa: CASSLTAGVDQPQHF
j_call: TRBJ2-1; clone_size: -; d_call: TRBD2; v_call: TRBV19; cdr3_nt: TGTGCCAGTAGTAGGGATCGTACTAGCGGGTACAATGAGCAGTTCTTC; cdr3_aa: CASSRDRTSGYNEQFF
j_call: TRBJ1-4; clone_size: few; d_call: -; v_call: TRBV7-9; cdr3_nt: TGTGCCAGCAGCTTAGTTCAGGGAGTGGAAGAAAAACTGTTTTTT; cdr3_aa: CASSLVQGVEEKLFF
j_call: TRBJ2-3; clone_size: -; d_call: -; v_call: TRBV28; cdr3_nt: TGTGCCACCAAGGGACCACTTCGAGGAGATACGCAGTATTTT; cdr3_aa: CATKGPLRGDTQYF
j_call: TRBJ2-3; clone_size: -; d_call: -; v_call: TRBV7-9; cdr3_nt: TGTGCCAGCAGCTTAGGACAGGGACTTTATACAGATACGCAGTATTTT; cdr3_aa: CASSLGQGLYTDTQYF
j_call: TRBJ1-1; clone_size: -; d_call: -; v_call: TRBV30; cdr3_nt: TGTGCCTGGAGTGTACAGATGAACACTGAAGCTTTCTTT; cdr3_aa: CAWSVQMNTEAFF
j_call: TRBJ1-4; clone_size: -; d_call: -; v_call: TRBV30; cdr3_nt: TGTGCCTGGAGTTTAGGACGGCACGAAAAACTGTTTTTT; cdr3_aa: CAWSLGRHEKLFF
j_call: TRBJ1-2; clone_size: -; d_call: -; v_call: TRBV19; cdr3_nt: TGTGCCAGTACTCTCGCGTATGGGGGTGACTATGGCTACACCTTC; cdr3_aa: CASTLAYGGDYGYTF
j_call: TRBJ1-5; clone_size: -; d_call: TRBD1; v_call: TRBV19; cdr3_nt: TGTGCCAGTAGTCGACCGGGACAGGGGAGGCATCAGCCCCAGCATTTT; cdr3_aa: CASSRPGQGRHQPQHF
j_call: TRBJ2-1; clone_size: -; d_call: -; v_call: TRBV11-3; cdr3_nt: TGTGCCAGCAGCGACAGGCGGGGAAGGGATGAGCAGTTCTTC; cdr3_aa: CASSDRRGRDEQFF
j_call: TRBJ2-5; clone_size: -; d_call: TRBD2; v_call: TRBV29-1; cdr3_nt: TGCAGCGTTGTTCACGGGGGGGTAGAGACCCAGTACTTC; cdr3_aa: CSVVHGGVETQYF
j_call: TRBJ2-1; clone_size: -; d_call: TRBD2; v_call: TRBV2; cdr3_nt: TGTGCCAGCATTTACAGGACTAGCGGGAGTATCGGGCAGTTCTTC; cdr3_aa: CASIYRTSGSIGQFF
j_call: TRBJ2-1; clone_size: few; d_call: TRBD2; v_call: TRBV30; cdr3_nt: TGTGCCTGGGATCTAGCGGGAGCCTACAATGAGCAGTTCTTC; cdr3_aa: CAWDLAGAYNEQFF
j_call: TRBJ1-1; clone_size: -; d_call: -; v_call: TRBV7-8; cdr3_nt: TGTGCCAGCAGCTTAGGATTTGAAGCTTTCTTT; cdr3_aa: CASSLGFEAFF
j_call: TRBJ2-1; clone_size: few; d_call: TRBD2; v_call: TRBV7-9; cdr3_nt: TGTGCCAGCAGCTTTGGGGGCGGGAGGGCCATCAATGAGCAGTTCTTC; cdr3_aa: CASSFGGGRAINEQFF
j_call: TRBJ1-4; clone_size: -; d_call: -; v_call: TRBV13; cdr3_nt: TGTGCCAGCAGTCGAACCCCAGACGAAAAACTGTTTTTT; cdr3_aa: CASSRTPDEKLFF
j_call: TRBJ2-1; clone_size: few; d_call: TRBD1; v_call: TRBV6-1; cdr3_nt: TGTGCCAGCAGTGAAACGGACAGGGTGAAGCAGTTCTTC; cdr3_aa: CASSETDRVKQFF
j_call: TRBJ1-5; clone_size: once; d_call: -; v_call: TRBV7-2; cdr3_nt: TGTGCCAGCAGCTTAAACAGGGATGGCAATCAGCCCCAGCATTTT; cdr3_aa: CASSLNRDGNQPQHF
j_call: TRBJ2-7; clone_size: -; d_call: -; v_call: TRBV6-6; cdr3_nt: TGTGCCAGCAGTCCGACGCTAGCAATCGAGCAGTACTTC; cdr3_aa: CASSPTLAIEQYF
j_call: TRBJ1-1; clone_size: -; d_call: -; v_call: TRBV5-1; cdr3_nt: TGCGCCAGCTGTCAGGGCTCCATATGGGATGAAGCTTTCTTT; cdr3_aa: CASCQGSIWDEAFF
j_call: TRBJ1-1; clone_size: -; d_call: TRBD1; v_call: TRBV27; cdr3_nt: TGTGCCAGCAGTTGGGACAGGTACCTGAACACTGAAGCTTTCTTT; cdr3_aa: CASSWDRYLNTEAFF
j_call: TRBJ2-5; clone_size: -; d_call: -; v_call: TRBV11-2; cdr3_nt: TGTGCCAGCAGCTCATCAGCCGGGTACCAAGAGACCCAGTACTTC; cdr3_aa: CASSSSAGYQETQYF
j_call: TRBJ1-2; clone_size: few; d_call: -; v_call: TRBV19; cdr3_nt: TGTGCCAGTAGCCCACAGGAGACTAACTATGGCTACACCTTC; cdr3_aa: CASSPQETNYGYTF
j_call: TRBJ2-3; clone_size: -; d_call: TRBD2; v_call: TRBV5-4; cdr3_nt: TGTGCCAGCAGCTTGGCGGTAGCGGGTTCCAAAGATACGCAGTATTTT; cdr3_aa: CASSLAVAGSKDTQYF
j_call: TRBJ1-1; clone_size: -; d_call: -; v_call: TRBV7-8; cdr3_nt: TGTGCCAGCAGCTTACGAAGTGGCCGCACTGAAGCTTTCTTT; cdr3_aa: CASSLRSGRTEAFF
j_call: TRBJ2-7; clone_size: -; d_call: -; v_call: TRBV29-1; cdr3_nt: TGCAGCGTTGAAGATCTGGGGGGAGGCTCCTACGAGCAGTACTTC; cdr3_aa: CSVEDLGGGSYEQYF
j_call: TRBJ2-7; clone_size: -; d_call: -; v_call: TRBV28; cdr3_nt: TGTGCCAGCAGTTTATTCACAGATACCTCCTACGAGCAGTACTTC; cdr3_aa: CASSLFTDTSYEQYF
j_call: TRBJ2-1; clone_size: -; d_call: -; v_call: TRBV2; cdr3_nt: TGTGCCAGCAGTGGCCAGGTGGGGAGTGAGCAGTTCTTC; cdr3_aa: CASSGQVGSEQFF
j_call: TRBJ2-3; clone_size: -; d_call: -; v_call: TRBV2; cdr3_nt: TGTGCCAGCAGCAGGACTGGCACCACAGATACGCAGTATTTT; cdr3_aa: CASSRTGTTDTQYF
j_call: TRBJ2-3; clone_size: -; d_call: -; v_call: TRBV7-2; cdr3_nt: TGTGCCAGCAGCTCGCTGACAGTAAGCACAGATACGCAGTATTTT; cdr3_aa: CASSSLTVSTDTQYF
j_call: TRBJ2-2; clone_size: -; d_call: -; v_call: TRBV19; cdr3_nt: TGTGCCAGTAGTTTTATTCTAACGGGGGATACCGGGGAGCTGTTTTTT; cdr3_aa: CASSFILTGDTGELFF
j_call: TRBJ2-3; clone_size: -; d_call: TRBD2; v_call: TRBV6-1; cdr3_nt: TGTGCCAGCAGTGAAGCTAGCGGGGGACCCACAGATACGCAGTATTTT; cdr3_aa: CASSEASGGPTDTQYF
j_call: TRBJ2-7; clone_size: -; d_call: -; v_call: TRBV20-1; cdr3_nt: TGCAGTGCTACAACACTTTACGAGCAGTACTTC; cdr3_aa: CSATTLYEQYF